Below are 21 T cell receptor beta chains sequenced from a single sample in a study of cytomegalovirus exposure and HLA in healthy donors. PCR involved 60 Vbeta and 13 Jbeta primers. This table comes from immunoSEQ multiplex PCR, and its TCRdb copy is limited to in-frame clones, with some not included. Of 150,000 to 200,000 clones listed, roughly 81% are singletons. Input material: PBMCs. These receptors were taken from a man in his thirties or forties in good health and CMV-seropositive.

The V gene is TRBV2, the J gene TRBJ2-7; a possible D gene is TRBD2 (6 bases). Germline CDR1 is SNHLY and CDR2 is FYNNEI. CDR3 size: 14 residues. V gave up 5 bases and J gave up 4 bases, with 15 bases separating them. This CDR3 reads CASSYIIGTYEQYF. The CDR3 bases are TGTGCCAGCAGTTACATCATAGGGACTTACGAGCAGTACTTC. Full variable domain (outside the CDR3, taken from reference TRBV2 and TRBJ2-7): EPEVTQTPSHQVTQMGQEVILRCVPISNHLYFYWYRQILGQKVEFLVSFYNNEISEKSEIFDDQFSVERPDGSNFTLKIRSTKLEDSAMYFCASSYIIGTYEQYFGPGTRLTVT.

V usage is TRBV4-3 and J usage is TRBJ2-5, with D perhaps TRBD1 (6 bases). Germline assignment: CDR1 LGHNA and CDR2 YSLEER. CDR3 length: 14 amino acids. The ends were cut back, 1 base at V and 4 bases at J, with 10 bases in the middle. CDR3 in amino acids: CASSQGADRETQYF. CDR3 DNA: TGCGCCAGCAGCCAAGGGGCGGACAGAGAGACCCAGTACTTC.

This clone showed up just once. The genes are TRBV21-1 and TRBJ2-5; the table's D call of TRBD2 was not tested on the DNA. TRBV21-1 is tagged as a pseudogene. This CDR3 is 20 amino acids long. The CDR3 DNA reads TGTGCCAGCAGCAAAGAAAAGGGGCTAGCGGGACCCCGGTTAGGGGAGACCCAGTACTTC. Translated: CASSKEKGLAGPRLGETQYF.

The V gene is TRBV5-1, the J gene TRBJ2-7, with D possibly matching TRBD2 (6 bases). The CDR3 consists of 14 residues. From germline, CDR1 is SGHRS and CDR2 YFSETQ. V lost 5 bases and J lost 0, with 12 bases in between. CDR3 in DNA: TGCGCCAGCAGTTCCGGCGGGACCTCCTACGAGCAGTACTTC. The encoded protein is CASSSGGTSYEQYF.

The CDR3 here is CASSPLAGRMETQYF. CDR3 DNA sequence: TGTGCCAGCTCACCACTGGCAGGGAGGATGGAGACCCAGTACTTC. This chain joins TRBV18 and TRBJ2-5, with D maybe TRBD2 (6 bases). Germline loops: CDR1 KGHSH, CDR2 LQKENI. V was shortened by 1 base and J by 5 bases, with 14 bases between the two germline ends. This CDR3 is 15 amino acids long.

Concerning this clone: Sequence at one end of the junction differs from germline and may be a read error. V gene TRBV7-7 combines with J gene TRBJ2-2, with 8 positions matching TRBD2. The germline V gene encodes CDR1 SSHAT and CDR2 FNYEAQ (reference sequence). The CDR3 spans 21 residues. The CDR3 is CASSFKTLAKIQREKPGELFF. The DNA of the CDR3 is TGTGCTAGCAGCTTTAAGACCCTAGCGAAAATCCAGCGGGAGAAGCCCGGGGAGCTGTTTTTT.

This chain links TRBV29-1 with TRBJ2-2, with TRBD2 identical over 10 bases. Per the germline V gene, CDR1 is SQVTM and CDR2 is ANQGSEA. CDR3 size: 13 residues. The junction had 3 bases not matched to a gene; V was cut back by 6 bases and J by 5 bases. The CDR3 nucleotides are TGCAGCGTCCCGGGACTAGCGACCGGGGAGCTGTTTTTT. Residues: CSVPGLATGELFF.

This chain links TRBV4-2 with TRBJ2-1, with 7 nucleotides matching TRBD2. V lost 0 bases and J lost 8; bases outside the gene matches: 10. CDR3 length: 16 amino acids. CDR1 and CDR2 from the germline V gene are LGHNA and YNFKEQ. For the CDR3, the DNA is TGTGCCAGCAGCCAAGATCGAGTGGGAGGGCCGGATGAGCAGTTCTTC. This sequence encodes CASSQDRVGGPDEQFF.

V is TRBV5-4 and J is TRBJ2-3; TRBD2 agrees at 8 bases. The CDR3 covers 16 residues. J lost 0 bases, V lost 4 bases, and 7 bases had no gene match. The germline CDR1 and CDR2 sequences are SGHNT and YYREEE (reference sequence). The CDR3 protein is CASSEVGGGSTDTQYF. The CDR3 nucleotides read TGTGCCAGCAGCGAGGTCGGGGGGGGGAGCACAGATACGCAGTATTTT.

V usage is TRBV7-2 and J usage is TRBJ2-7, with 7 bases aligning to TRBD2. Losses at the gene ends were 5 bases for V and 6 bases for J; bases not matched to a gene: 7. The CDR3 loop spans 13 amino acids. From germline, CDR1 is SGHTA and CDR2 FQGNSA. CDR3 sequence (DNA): TGTGCCAGCAGCGCCCGGACTAGTTTCGAGCAGTACGTC. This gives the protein CASSARTSFEQYV.

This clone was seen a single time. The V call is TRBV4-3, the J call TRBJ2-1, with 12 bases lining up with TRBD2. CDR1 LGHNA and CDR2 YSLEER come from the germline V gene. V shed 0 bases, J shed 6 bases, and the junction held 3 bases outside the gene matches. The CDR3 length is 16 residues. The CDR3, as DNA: TGCGCCAGCAGCCAAGATACTAGCGGGAGGCCCAATGAGCAGTTCTTC. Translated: CASSQDTSGRPNEQFF.

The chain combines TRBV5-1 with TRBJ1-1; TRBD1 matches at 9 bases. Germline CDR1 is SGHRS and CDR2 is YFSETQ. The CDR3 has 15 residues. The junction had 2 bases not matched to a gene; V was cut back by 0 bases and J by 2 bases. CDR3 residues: CASSLVQGANTEAFF. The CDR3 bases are TGCGCCAGCAGCTTGGTACAGGGGGCAAACACTGAAGCTTTCTTT. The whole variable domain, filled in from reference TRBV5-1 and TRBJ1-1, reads KAGVTQTPRYLIKTRGQQVTLSCSPISGHRSVSWYQQTPGQGLQFLFEYFSETQRNKGNFPGRFSGRQFSNSRSEMNVSTLELGDSALYLCASSLVQGANTEAFFGQGTRLTVV.

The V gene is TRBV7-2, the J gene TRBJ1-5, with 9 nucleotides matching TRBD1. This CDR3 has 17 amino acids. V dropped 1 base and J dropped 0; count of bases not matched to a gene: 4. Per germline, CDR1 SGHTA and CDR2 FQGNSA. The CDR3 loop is CASSLGDRANSNQPQHF. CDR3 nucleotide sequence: TGTGCCAGCAGCTTAGGGGACAGGGCGAATAGCAATCAGCCCCAGCATTTT.

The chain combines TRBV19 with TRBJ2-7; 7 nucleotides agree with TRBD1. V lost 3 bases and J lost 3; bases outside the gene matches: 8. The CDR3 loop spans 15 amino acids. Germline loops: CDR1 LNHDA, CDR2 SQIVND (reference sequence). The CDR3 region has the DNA TGTGCCAGTAGTATTGGGCCGACAGGGTACTACGAGCAGTACGTC. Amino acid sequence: CASSIGPTGYYEQYV.

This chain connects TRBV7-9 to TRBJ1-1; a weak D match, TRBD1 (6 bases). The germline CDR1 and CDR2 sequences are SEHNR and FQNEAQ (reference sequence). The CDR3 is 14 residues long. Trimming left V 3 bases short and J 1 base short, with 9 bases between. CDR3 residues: CASSFLGANTEAFF. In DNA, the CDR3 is TGTGCCAGCAGCTTTCTGGGGGCGAACACTGAAGCTTTCTTT.

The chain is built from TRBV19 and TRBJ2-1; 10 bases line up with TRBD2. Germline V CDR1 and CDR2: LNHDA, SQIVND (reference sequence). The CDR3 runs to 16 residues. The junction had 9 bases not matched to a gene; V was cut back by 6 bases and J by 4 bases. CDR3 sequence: CASSQRAGGYYNEQFF. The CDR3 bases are TGTGCCAGTAGCCAAAGAGCGGGAGGGTATTACAATGAGCAGTTCTTC. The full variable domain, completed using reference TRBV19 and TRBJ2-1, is DGGITQSPKYLFRKEGQNVTLSCEQNLNHDAMYWYRQDPGQGLRLIYYSQIVNDFQKGDIAEGYSVSREKKESFPLTVTSAQKNPTAFYLCASSQRAGGYYNEQFFGPGTRLTVL.

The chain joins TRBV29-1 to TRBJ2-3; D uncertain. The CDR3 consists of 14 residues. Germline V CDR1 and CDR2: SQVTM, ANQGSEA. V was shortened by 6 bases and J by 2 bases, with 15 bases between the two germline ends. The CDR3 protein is CSVVTKLYTDTQYF. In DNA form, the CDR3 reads TGCAGCGTGGTCACGAAACTCTACACAGATACGCAGTATTTT.

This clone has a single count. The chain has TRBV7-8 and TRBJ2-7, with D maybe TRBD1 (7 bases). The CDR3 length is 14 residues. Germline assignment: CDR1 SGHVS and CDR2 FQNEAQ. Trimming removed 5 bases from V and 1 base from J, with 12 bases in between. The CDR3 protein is CASSPRGQSYEQYF. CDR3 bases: TGTGCCAGCAGCCCGCGGGGACAGTCCTACGAGCAGTACTTC.

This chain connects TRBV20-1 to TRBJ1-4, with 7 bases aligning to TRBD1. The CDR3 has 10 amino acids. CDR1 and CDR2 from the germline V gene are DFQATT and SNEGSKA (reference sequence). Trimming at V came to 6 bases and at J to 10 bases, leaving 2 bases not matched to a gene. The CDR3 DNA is TGCAGTGCAGGGGGCGGAAAACTGTTTTTT. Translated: CSAGGGKLFF.

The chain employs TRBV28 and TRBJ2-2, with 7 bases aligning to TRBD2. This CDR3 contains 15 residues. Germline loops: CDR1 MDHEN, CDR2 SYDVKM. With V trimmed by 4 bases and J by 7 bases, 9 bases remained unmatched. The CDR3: CASSSLAEVGGELFF. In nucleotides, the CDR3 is TGTGCCAGCAGTTCTCTAGCGGAGGTCGGCGGGGAGCTGTTTTTT.

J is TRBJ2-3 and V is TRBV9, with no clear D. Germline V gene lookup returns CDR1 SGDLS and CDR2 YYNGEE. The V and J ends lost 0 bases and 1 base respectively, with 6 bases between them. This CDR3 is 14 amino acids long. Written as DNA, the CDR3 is TGTGCCAGCAGCGTAGGGAGTGGCACAGATACGCAGTATTTT. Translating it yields CASSVGSGTDTQYF.